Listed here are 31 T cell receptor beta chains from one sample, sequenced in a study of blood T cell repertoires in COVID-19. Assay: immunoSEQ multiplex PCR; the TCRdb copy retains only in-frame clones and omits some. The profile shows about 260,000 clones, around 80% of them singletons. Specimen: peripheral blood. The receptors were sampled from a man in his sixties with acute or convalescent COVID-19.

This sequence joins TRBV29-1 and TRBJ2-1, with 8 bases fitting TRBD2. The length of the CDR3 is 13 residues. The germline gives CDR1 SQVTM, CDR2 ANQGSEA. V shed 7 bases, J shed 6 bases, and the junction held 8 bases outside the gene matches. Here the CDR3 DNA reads TGCAGCGCCACAGCGGGAGATTCCAATGAGCAGTTCTTC. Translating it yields CSATAGDSNEQFF.

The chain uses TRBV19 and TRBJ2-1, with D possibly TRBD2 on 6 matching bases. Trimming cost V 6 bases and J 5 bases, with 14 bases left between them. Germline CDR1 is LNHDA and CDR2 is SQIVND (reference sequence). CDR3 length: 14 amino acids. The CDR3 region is CASSFQRADNEQFF. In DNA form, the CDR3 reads TGTGCCAGTAGCTTCCAGCGGGCAGACAATGAGCAGTTCTTC. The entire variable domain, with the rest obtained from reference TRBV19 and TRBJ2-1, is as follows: DGGITQSPKYLFRKEGQNVTLSCEQNLNHDAMYWYRQDPGQGLRLIYYSQIVNDFQKGDIAEGYSVSREKKESFPLTVTSAQKNPTAFYLCASSFQRADNEQFFGPGTRLTVL.

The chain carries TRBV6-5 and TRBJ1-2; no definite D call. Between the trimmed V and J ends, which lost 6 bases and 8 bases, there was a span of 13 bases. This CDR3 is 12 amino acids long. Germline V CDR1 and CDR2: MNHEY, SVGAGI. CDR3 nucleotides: TGTGCCAGCAGCCTGGTGGGCGTGGGCTACACCTTC. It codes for CASSLVGVGYTF.

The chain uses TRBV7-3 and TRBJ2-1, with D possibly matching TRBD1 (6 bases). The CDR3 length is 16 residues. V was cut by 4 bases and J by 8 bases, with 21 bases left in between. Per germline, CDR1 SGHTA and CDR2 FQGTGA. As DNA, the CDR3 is TGTGCCAGCAGCTCAGCCTTGACAGGACCGAGCCATGAGCAGTTCTTC. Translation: CASSSALTGPSHEQFF.

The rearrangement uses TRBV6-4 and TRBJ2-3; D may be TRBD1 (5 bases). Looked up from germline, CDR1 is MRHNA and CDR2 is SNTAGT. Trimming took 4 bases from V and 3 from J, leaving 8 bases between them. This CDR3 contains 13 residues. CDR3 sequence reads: CASSGQGTDTQYF. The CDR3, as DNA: TGTGCCAGCAGTGGTCAGGGAACAGATACGCAGTATTTT.

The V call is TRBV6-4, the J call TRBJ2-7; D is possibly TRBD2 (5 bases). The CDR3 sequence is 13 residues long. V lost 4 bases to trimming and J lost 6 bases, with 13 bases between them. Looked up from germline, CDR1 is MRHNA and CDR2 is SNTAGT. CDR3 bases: TGTGCCAGCAGTGCTGAGCCTGGGAGCGAGCAGTACTTC. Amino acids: CASSAEPGSEQYF.

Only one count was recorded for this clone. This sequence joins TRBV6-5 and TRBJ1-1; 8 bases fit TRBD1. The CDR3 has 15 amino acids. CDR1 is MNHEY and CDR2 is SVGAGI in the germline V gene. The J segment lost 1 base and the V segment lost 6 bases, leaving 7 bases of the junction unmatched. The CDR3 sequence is CASRTRDRTNTEAFF. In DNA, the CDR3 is TGTGCCAGCAGAACCCGGGACAGGACGAACACTGAAGCTTTCTTT.

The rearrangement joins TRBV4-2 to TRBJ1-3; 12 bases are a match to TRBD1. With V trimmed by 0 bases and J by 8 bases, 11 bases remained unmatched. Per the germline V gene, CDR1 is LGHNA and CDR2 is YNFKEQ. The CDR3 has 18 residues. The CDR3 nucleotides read TGTGCCAGCAGCCAAGATGGGACAGGGGGCACCGTTCGATACACCATATATTTT. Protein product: CASSQDGTGGTVRYTIYF.

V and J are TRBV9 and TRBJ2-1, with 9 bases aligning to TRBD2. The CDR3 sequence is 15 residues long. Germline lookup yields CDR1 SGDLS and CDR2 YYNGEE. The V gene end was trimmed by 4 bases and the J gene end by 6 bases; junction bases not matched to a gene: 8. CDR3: CASSPTGLASNEQFF. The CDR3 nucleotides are TGTGCCAGCAGCCCCACGGGACTAGCCTCCAATGAGCAGTTCTTC.

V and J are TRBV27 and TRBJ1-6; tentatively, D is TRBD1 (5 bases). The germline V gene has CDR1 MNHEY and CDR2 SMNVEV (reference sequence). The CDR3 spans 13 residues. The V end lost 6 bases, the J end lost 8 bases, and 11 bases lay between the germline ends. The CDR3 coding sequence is TGTGCCAGCAGGTGGGGGGGGGATTCACCCCTCCACTTT. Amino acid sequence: CASRWGGDSPLHF.

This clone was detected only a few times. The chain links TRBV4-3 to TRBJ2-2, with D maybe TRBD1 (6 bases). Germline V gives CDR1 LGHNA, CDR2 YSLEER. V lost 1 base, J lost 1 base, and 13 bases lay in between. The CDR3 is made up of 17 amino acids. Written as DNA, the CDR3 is TGCGCCAGCAGCCAAGTTTATGGACAGCTGAACACCGGGGAGCTGTTTTTT. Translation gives CASSQVYGQLNTGELFF.

The CDR3 protein is CASSPQTANSNQPQHF. CDR3 DNA: TGTGCCAGCTCACCACAGACAGCGAATAGCAATCAGCCCCAGCATTTT. The chain carries TRBV18 and TRBJ1-5; TRBD1 might be the D (5 bases). CDR3 length: 16 amino acids. Per the germline V gene, CDR1 is KGHSH and CDR2 is LQKENI. With 1 base removed from V and 0 bases from J, the gap between germline ends came to 10 bases.

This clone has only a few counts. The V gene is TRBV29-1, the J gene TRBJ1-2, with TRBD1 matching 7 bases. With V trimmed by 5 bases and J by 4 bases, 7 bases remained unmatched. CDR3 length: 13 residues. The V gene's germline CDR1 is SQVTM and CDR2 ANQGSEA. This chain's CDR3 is CSVLSGDSYGYTF. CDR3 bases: TGCAGCGTTTTGAGTGGGGACAGCTATGGCTACACCTTC.

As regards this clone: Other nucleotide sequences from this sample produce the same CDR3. The DNA for the CDR3 is TGCGCCAGCAGCTTGGTACAGAACACCGGGGAGCTGTTTTTT. Translated, it gives CASSLVQNTGELFF. The chain carries TRBV5-1 and TRBJ2-2; D not resolved. This CDR3 spans 14 amino acids. The V gene's germline CDR1 is SGHRS and CDR2 YFSETQ. Trimming removed 0 bases from V and 1 base from J, with 4 bases in between.

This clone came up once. Written as DNA, the CDR3 is TGCGCCAGCAGCCAGTCCTCAGGGGTAGTTGGCAATCAGCCCCAGCATTTT. This encodes CASSQSSGVVGNQPQHF. The chain uses TRBV4-1 and TRBJ1-5; a possible D gene is TRBD1 (6 bases). Germline V lookup: CDR1 MGHRA, CDR2 YSYEKL. The CDR3 totals 17 residues. Trimming left V 3 bases short and J 2 bases short, with 17 bases between.

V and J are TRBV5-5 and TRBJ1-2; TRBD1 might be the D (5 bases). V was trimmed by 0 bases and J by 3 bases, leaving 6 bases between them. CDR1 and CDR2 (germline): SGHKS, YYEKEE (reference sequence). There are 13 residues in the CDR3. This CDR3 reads CASSLGQYYGYTF. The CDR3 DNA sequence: TGTGCCAGCAGCTTGGGACAGTACTATGGCTACACCTTC.

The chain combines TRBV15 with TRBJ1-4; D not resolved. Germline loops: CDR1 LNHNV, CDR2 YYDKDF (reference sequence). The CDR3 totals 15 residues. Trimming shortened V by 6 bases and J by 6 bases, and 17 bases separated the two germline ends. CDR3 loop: CATRVGGGLYEKLFF. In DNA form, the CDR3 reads TGTGCCACCAGGGTTGGAGGAGGGCTTTATGAAAAACTGTTTTTT. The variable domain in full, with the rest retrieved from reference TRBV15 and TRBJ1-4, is DAMVIQNPRYQVTQFGKPVTLSCSQTLNHNVMYWYQQKSSQAPKLLFHYYDKDFNNEADTPDNFQSRRPNTSFCFLDIRSPGLGDTAMYLCATRVGGGLYEKLFFGSGTQLSVL.

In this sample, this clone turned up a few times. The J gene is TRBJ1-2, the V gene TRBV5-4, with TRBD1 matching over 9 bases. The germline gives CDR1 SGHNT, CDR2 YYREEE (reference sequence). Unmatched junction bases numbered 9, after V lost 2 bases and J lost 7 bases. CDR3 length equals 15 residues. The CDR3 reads CASSLQGAPPGGYTF. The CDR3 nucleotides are TGTGCCAGCAGCTTACAGGGGGCTCCTCCTGGTGGCTACACCTTC.

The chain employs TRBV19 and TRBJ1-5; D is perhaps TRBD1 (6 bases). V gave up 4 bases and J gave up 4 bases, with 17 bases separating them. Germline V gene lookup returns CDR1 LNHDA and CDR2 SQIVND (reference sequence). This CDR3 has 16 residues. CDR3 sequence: CASSNHLGGGNQPQHF. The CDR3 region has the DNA TGTGCCAGTAGTAACCACCTAGGGGGAGGGAATCAGCCCCAGCATTTT. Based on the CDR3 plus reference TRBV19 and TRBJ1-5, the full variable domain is DGGITQSPKYLFRKEGQNVTLSCEQNLNHDAMYWYRQDPGQGLRLIYYSQIVNDFQKGDIAEGYSVSREKKESFPLTVTSAQKNPTAFYLCASSNHLGGGNQPQHFGDGTRLSIL.

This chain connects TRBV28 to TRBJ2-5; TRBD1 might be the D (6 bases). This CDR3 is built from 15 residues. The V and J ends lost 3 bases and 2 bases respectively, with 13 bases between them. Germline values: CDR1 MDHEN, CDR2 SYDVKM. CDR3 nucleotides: TGTGCCAGCAGTTTTTCAGGGGCCCCACAAGAGACCCAGTACTTC. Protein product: CASSFSGAPQETQYF.

DNA for the CDR3: TGTGCCAGTAGTACCCGGGACAGGGGGCATTCACCCCTCCACTTT. As protein: CASSTRDRGHSPLHF. The V gene is TRBV19, the J gene TRBJ1-6, with 12 bases fitting TRBD1. The CDR3 sequence is 15 residues long. Trimming removed 4 bases from V and 8 bases from J; junction bases left unmatched: 3. Germline CDR1 LNHDA, CDR2 SQIVND (reference sequence).

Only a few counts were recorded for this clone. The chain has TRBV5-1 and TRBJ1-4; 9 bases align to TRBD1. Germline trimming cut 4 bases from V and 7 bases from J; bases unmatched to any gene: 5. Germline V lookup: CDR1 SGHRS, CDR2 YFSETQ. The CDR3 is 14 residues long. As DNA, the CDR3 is TGCGCCAGCAGCAAACCGGGACAGGGTGAAAAACTGTTTTTT. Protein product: CASSKPGQGEKLFF.

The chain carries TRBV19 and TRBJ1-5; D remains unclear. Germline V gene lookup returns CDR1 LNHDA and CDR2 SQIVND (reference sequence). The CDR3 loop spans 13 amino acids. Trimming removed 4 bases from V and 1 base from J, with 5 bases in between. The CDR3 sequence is CASSRQSNQPQHF. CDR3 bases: TGTGCCAGTAGTAGGCAGAGCAATCAGCCCCAGCATTTT.

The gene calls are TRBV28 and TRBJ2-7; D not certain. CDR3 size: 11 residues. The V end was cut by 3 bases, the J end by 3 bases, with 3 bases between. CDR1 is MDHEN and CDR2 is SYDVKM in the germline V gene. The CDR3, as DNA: TGTGCCAGCAGTTTTTACTACGAGCAGTACTTC. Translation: CASSFYYEQYF.

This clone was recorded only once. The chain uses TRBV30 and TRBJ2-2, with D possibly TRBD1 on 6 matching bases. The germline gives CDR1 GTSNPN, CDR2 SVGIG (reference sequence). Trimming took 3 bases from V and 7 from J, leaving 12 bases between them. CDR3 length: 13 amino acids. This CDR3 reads CAWSRQVVGELFF. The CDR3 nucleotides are TGTGCCTGGAGCCGACAGGTTGTCGGGGAGCTGTTTTTT.

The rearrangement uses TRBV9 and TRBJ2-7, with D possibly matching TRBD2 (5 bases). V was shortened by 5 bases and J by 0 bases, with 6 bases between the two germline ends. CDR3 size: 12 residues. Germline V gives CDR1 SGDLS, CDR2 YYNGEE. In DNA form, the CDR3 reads TGTGCCAGCAGGGGAGCCTCCTACGAGCAGTACTTC. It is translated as CASRGASYEQYF.

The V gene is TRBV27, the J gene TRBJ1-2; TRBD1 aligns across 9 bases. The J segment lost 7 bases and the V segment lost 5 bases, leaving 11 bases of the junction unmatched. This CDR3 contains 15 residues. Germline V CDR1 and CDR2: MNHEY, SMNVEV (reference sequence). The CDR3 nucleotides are TGTGCCAGCAGTCCGACCTTCACAGGGGGCCTTGGCTACACCTTC. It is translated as CASSPTFTGGLGYTF.

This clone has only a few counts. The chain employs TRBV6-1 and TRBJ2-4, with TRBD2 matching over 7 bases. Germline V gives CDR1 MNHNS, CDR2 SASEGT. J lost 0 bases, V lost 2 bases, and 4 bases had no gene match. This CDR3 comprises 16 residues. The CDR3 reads CASSELRELAKNIQYF. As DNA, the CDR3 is TGTGCCAGCAGTGAATTGCGGGAGTTAGCCAAAAACATTCAGTACTTC.

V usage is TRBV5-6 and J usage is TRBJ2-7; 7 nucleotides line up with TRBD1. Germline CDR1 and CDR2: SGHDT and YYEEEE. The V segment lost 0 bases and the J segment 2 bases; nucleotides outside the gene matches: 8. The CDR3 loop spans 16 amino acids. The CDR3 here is CASSLAMAGGAYEQYF. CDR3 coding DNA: TGTGCCAGCAGCTTGGCCATGGCAGGGGGAGCCTACGAGCAGTACTTC.

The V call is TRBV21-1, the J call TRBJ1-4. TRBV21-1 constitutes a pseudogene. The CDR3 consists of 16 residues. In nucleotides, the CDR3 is TGTGCCAGCAGCAAAGGGTCCCGGGTAAGTAATGAAAAACTGTTTTTT. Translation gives CASSKGSRVSNEKLFF.

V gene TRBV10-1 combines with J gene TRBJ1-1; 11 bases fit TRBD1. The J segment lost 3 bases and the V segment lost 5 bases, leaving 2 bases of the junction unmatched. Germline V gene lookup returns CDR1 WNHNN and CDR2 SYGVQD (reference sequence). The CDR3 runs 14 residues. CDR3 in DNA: TGCGCCAGCAGTCCGGGACAGGGGGACACTGAAGCTTTCTTT. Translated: CASSPGQGDTEAFF.